These 14 T cell receptor beta chains share one sample of origin, sequenced in a study of STAT5B mutations in CD4+ large granular lymphocyte leukemia (dated by TCRdb to between 2021 and 2024). Libraries were prepared through the immunoSEQ multiplex PCR assay. TCRdb holds this immuneACCESS table with in-frame rearrangements only. Some clones are missing; in checked studies, unresolved V genes explain under half, and the rest has no known cause. The sample data list roughly 30,000 clones, and over 80% of these were observed just once. The top ten hold roughly 4.4% of the sample. The sequenced sample was CD4+ T cells from blood buffy coats. Every receptor here comes from a human donor in good health.

The J gene is TRBJ2-5, the V gene TRBV5-1; D unresolved. V was cut by 0 bases and J by 1 base, with 7 bases left in between. CDR1 and CDR2 from the germline V gene are SGHRS and YFSETQ. The length of the CDR3 is 14 residues. The CDR3 DNA reads as TGCGCCAGCAGCTTGGAACCAGGCCAAGAGACCCAGTACTTC. Translation gives CASSLEPGQETQYF.

The rearrangement links TRBV21-1 to TRBJ2-4. TRBV21-1 has pseudogene status. The CDR3 totals 14 residues. CDR3 amino acids: CASSKTPGPNIQYF. For the CDR3, the DNA is TGTGCCAGCAGCAAAACCCCCGGACCAAACATTCAGTACTTC.

The chain joins TRBV13 to TRBJ2-7, with 8 bases matching TRBD2. The ends lost 5 bases at V and 6 bases at J; junction bases unmatched: 9. The CDR3 is 14 amino acids. CDR1 is PRHDT and CDR2 is FYEKMQ in the germline V gene (reference sequence). The CDR3: CASSRGRPDPEQYF. The CDR3 bases are TGTGCCAGCAGCCGCGGGAGGCCGGACCCCGAGCAGTACTTC.

J is TRBJ2-7 and V is TRBV25-1; D is uncertain. V shed 3 bases and J shed 1 base, with 7 bases lying between them. CDR1 MGHDK and CDR2 SYGVNS come from the germline V gene. The CDR3 is 13 residues long. The CDR3, as DNA: TGTGCCAGCAGTGAGCCCGTATCCTACGAGCAGTACTTC. Translated: CASSEPVSYEQYF.

The rearrangement links TRBV28 to TRBJ1-1; D ambiguous. V dropped 1 base and J dropped 1 base, with 13 bases sitting between them. Germline CDR1 is MDHEN and CDR2 is SYDVKM. The CDR3 runs 16 residues. The CDR3 loop is CASSLLGRWENTEAFF. CDR3 sequence (DNA): TGTGCCAGCAGTTTATTGGGCAGATGGGAGAACACTGAAGCTTTCTTT.

The chain links TRBV7-6 to TRBJ2-7, with TRBD1 as a possible D gene (5 bases). Germline assignment: CDR1 SGHVS and CDR2 FNYEAQ. The CDR3 has 11 residues. Trimming left V 5 bases short and J 9 bases short, with 11 bases between. The CDR3: CASSADSGQYF. DNA of the CDR3: TGTGCCAGCAGCGCCGACAGTGGGCAGTACTTC. The entire variable domain, with the rest obtained from reference TRBV7-6 and TRBJ2-7, is as follows: GAGVSQSPRYKVTKRGQDVALRCDPISGHVSLYWYRQALGQGPEFLTYFNYEAQQDKSGLPNDRFSAERPEGSISTLTIQRTEQRDSAMYRCASSADSGQYFGPGTRLTVT.

This chain uses TRBV5-5 with TRBJ1-3, with D possibly matching TRBD1 (5 bases). V lost 5 bases and J lost 0, with 9 bases in between. The germline CDR1 and CDR2 sequences are SGHKS and YYEKEE (reference sequence). The length of the CDR3 is 14 residues. The DNA of the CDR3 is TGTGCCAGCAGGTTCGGGGGCTCTGGAAACACCATATATTTT. Its translation is CASRFGGSGNTIYF.

The chain has TRBV27 and TRBJ2-5, with a weak D call TRBD2 (5 bases). This CDR3 region has 14 residues. Germline CDR1 and CDR2: MNHEY and SMNVEV (reference sequence). The V end was cut by 2 bases, the J end by 6 bases, with 13 bases between. The CDR3 region has the DNA TGTGCCAGCAGTTTAGCGGGCGGGCTCAAGACCCAGTACTTC. Translation gives CASSLAGGLKTQYF.

The J gene is TRBJ1-1, the V gene TRBV7-9; no firm D call. Trimming removed 5 bases from V and 11 bases from J, with 9 bases in between. The CDR3 consists of 10 residues. CDR1 is SEHNR, CDR2 FQNEAQ, per germline (reference sequence). Here the CDR3 DNA reads TGTGCCAGCAGCCCCTACACGGCTTTCTTT. It translates to CASSPYTAFF.

The chain links TRBV29-1 to TRBJ2-3, with 9 nucleotides matching TRBD2. The germline gives CDR1 SQVTM, CDR2 ANQGSEA. The CDR3 sequence is 16 residues long. V lost 5 bases, J lost 1 base, and 10 bases stayed unmatched. The CDR3 spells CSVTGGRAYRTDTQYF. The CDR3 DNA reads TGCAGCGTTACCGGCGGGAGGGCATATCGCACAGATACGCAGTATTTT.

V is TRBV4-1 and J is TRBJ2-4; the D gene is possibly TRBD2 (6 bases). V lost 3 bases and J 6 bases, leaving 12 bases between the germline ends. The CDR3 totals 14 residues. Germline assignment: CDR1 MGHRA and CDR2 YSYEKL. CDR3 sequence reads: CASSQSDGGNIQYF. The CDR3 DNA reads TGCGCCAGCAGCCAGTCGGACGGGGGAAACATTCAGTACTTC.

The chain employs TRBV29-1 and TRBJ1-2; D gene ambiguous. The CDR3 totals 12 residues. Germline lookup yields CDR1 SQVTM and CDR2 ANQGSEA. V was shortened by 3 bases and J by 0 bases, with 5 bases between the two germline ends. For the CDR3, the DNA is TGCAGCGTTGACAACGCTAACTATGGCTACACCTTC. It yields the protein CSVDNANYGYTF.

The gene calls are TRBV28 and TRBJ1-2, with D hard to call. Trimming cost V 3 bases and J 0 bases, with 8 bases left between them. Germline V lookup: CDR1 MDHEN, CDR2 SYDVKM. This CDR3 region has 14 residues. CDR3 coding DNA: TGTGCCAGCAGTTTGGGGAGCACTAACTATGGCTACACCTTC. This codes for CASSLGSTNYGYTF.

The CDR3 loop is CASSPRSEQLAGAYEQYF. The CDR3 region has the DNA TGTGCCAGCAGCCCCCGATCCGAGCAACTAGCGGGTGCCTACGAGCAGTACTTC. The V call is TRBV9, the J call TRBJ2-7; 9 nucleotides align to TRBD2. Germline assignment: CDR1 SGDLS and CDR2 YYNGEE. CDR3 size: 18 residues. Losses at the gene ends were 4 bases for V and 2 bases for J; bases not matched to a gene: 16.